This T cell receptor (beta chain) was captured in a study of PD-L1 blockade in urothelial cancer. Study information: Atezolizumab at 1,200 mg intravenously every 3 weeks was started by patients in 2014. Blood was evaluated 3 weeks (second dose) and 6 weeks after therapy began. Patients' histories included 0 to 3 prior chemotherapy regimens. Typically, measured as a median, blood samples had 141,255 T cells.

Data came from immunoSEQ multiplex PCR; TCRdb stores just in-frame clones and leaves some out. In the table there are roughly 60,000 clones, more than 65% of which are singletons. CDR1 is SGHRS and CDR2 is YFSETQ in the germline V gene. The ends were cut back, 0 bases at V and 2 bases at J, with 5 bases in the middle. This CDR3 contains 13 residues. The sequence derives from a man aged 70-80 years with urothelial cancer. The chain employs TRBV5-1 and TRBJ1-2; D is unresolved. The sample in question was PBMCs, obtained around atezolizumab (anti-PD-L1) treatment. The DNA of the CDR3 is TGCGCCAGCAGCTTGGACGGGAACTATGGCTACACCTTC. It encodes CASSLDGNYGYTF.